These 27 T cell receptor beta chains share one sample of origin, sequenced in a study of T cells in Graves' hyperthyroidism and ophthalmopathy. RNA transcripts served as the template for amplifying TCR beta CDR3 regions. First-round RT-PCR of the TCR CDR3 relied on the HTBI primer set. Each CDR3 protein is one row after TCRdb ran MiXCR on the multiplex PCR reads. The profile covers about 400,000 distinct CDR3 sequences, with 14% to 15% appearing a single time and about 31% taken by the ten largest. Sequenced input: blood. The receptors come from a woman aged 25-40 years with Graves' hyperthyroidism.

In this sample, this clonotype turned up many times. The chain couples TRBV12-3 or TRBV12-4 to TRBJ2-3; TRBD2 aligns across 15 bases. Germline trimming cut 6 bases from V and 5 bases from J; bases unmatched to any gene: 3. The CDR3 length is 15 residues. CDR3: CASRPGLAGGDTQYF. DNA for the CDR3: TGTGCCAGCAGACCGGGACTAGCGGGAGGAGATACGCAGTATTTT.

This clonotype was observed at least ten times. V is TRBV6-1 and J is TRBJ2-7, with 8 nucleotides matching TRBD2. CDR1 and CDR2 from the germline V gene are MNHNS and SASEGT. The CDR3 totals 14 residues. J lost 5 bases, V lost 6 bases, and 9 bases had no gene match. Here the CDR3 reads CASSPGGGLHEQYF. The CDR3, as DNA: TGTGCCAGCAGCCCGGGGGGGGGCCTCCACGAGCAGTACTTC.

In this sample, this clonotype turned up many times. This rearrangement joins TRBV28 to TRBJ1-5; maybe TRBD1 (6 bases). The CDR3 runs to 15 residues. Per the germline V gene, CDR1 is MDHEN and CDR2 is SYDVKM. V lost 3 bases and J 6 bases, leaving 15 bases between the germline ends. CDR3: CASSFSTGGAQPQHF. The CDR3 DNA reads TGTGCCAGCAGTTTTTCGACAGGTGGAGCTCAGCCCCAGCATTTT.

The genes are TRBV7-2 and TRBJ1-4; 7 bases agree with TRBD1. The V segment lost 5 bases and the J segment 5 bases; nucleotides outside the gene matches: 5. CDR1 SGHTA and CDR2 FQGNSA come from the germline V gene. The CDR3 extends over 14 amino acids. CDR3 DNA: TGTGCCAGCAGCCCACGGGACAGCAATGAAAAACTGTTTTTT. Translating it yields CASSPRDSNEKLFF.

V and J are TRBV7-2 and TRBJ2-7, with a weak D call TRBD2 (6 bases). The germline gives CDR1 SGHTA, CDR2 FQGNSA. Trimming stripped 5 bases from V and 2 bases from J, with 13 bases between. The CDR3 contains 14 residues. The CDR3 DNA follows: TGTGCCAGCAGCGTCTATAGCGGTCCCTACGAGCAGTACTTC. It specifies CASSVYSGPYEQYF.

This clonotype was seen at least ten times. CDR3 in DNA: TGTGCCAGCAGCGACAGACTTGGCGCGGGAGGGCTTTTCGGTGAGCAGTTCTTC. It is translated as CASSDRLGAGGLFGEQFF. The chain couples TRBV7-8 to TRBJ2-1; TRBD2 matches at 9 bases. Unmatched junction bases numbered 20, after V lost 5 bases and J lost 9 bases. Germline V gives CDR1 SGHVS, CDR2 FQNEAQ. This CDR3 spans 18 amino acids. Full variable domain (missing parts from reference TRBV7-8 and TRBJ2-1): GAGVSQSPRYKVAKRGQDVALRCDPISGHVSLFWYQQALGQGPEFLTYFQNEAQLDKSGLPSDRFFAERPEGSVSTLKIQRTQQEDSAVYLCASSDRLGAGGLFGEQFFGPGTRLTVL.

Ten or more counts support this clonotype. The CDR3 loop is CAWSLGGSNEKLFF. In DNA form, the CDR3 reads TGTGCCTGGAGTCTCGGGGGAAGTAATGAAAAACTGTTTTTT. The J gene is TRBJ1-4, the V gene TRBV30; maybe TRBD1 (5 bases). Deletions cut 2 bases from V and 4 bases from J, with 11 bases between. The CDR3 runs 14 residues. Germline V lookup: CDR1 GTSNPN, CDR2 SVGIG (reference sequence).

This clonotype was counted ten times or more. V is TRBV3-1 and J is TRBJ2-1, with 11 bases fitting TRBD1. Looked up from germline, CDR1 is LGHDT and CDR2 is YNNKEL (reference sequence). Trimming removed 8 bases from V and 5 bases from J; junction bases left unmatched: 8. The CDR3 is 15 amino acids. The CDR3 nucleotides read TGTGCCAGCGGAGGGGGACAGGGGGGCCACAATGAGCAGTTCTTC. Translating it yields CASGGGQGGHNEQFF.

The table lists this clonotype with many counts. V usage is TRBV6-1 and J usage is TRBJ2-7, with TRBD1 identical over 9 bases. This CDR3 has 15 residues. V was clipped by 4 bases and J by 7 bases; unmatched bases: 11. CDR1 and CDR2 (germline): MNHNS, SASEGT. CDR3 DNA: TGTGCCAGCAGTGGAGGGACAGGGCTATCGGGGGAGCAGTACTTC. Protein sequence: CASSGGTGLSGEQYF.

This clonotype was counted once. Being one base from a much bigger clone, this may be a read error. V usage is TRBV20-1 and J usage is TRBJ2-5; 10 bases fit TRBD1. V shed 5 bases, J shed 5 bases, and the junction held 14 bases outside the gene matches. Per the germline V gene, CDR1 is DFQATT and CDR2 is SNEGSKA (reference sequence). The CDR3 sequence is 16 residues long. In nucleotides, the CDR3 is TGCAGTGCTCCTATTTACCGACAGGGGGCGCGGGAGACCCAGTACTTC. Its protein is CSAPIYRQGARETQYF.

The chain employs TRBV12-3 or TRBV12-4 and TRBJ1-5; possibly TRBD1 for D (5 bases). The V gene lost 11 bases and the J gene lost 3 bases, with 14 bases spanning the gap. The CDR3 totals 13 residues. The CDR3 is CASGGGYNQPQHF. The CDR3 DNA is TGTGCCTCCGGTGGGGGATACAATCAGCCCCAGCATTTT.

This clonotype was picked up many times. This chain links TRBV11-2 with TRBJ2-5, with D unclear. The CDR3 covers 15 residues. The germline V gene has CDR1 SGHAT and CDR2 FQNNGV. V lost 0 bases and J lost 5, with 13 bases in between. CDR3: CASSLDGTASETQYF. The CDR3 DNA follows: TGTGCCAGCAGCTTAGATGGCACCGCGTCGGAGACCCAGTACTTC.

This clonotype was found many times. The V call is TRBV5-1, the J call TRBJ2-7; TRBD2 might be the D (6 bases). Trimming stripped 0 bases from V and 2 bases from J, with 12 bases between. Germline values: CDR1 SGHRS, CDR2 YFSETQ. There are 15 residues in the CDR3. CDR3: CASSLDGTDAYEQYF. The DNA of the CDR3 is TGCGCCAGCAGCTTGGACGGGACTGACGCCTACGAGCAGTACTTC.

The CDR3 sequence: CASSLGSGRGTYEQYF. The CDR3 region has the DNA TGTGCCAGCAGTTTGGGTAGCGGGAGAGGGACCTACGAGCAGTACTTC. The chain is built from TRBV27 and TRBJ2-7; TRBD2 agrees at 9 bases. The CDR3 covers 16 residues. Germline V gives CDR1 MNHEY, CDR2 SMNVEV (reference sequence). The ends lost 3 bases at V and 2 bases at J; junction bases unmatched: 8.

This clonotype has only a few counts. A read error is possible here, since a much larger clone lies one base away. The chain couples TRBV10-3 to TRBJ1-2, with 10 bases lining up with TRBD1. The germline CDR1 and CDR2 sequences are ENHRY and SYGVKD. The V and J ends lost 4 bases and 1 base, in that order; junction bases with no gene match: 3. The CDR3 has 15 residues. The CDR3 loop is CAISVGQGVNYGYTF. The CDR3, as DNA: TGTGCCATCAGTGTAGGACAGGGGGTTAACTATGGCTACACCTTC.

This clonotype was picked up many times. V and J are TRBV28 and TRBJ1-4; D possibly corresponds to TRBD1 (6 bases). V was cut by 5 bases and J by 6 bases, with 16 bases left in between. This CDR3 is 15 amino acids long. CDR1 and CDR2 (germline): MDHEN, SYDVKM. The CDR3: CASSPRGRGDEKLFF. CDR3 DNA: TGTGCCAGCAGTCCTCGGGGCAGGGGCGATGAAAAACTGTTTTTT.

The sample holds many counts of this clonotype. The chain links TRBV11-2 to TRBJ2-7, with D perhaps assigned TRBD1 or TRBD2 (5 bases each). The ends were cut back, 8 bases at V and 4 bases at J, with 21 bases in the middle. The germline V gene encodes CDR1 SGHAT and CDR2 FQNNGV. CDR3 size: 15 residues. The chain's CDR3 is CASGDPRTSSYEQYF. The CDR3 bases are TGTGCCAGCGGGGACCCCCGGACCAGCTCGTACGAGCAGTACTTC.

The J gene is TRBJ1-2, the V gene TRBV28; D call uncertain. Germline CDR1 MDHEN, CDR2 SYDVKM. Trimming took off 7 bases at V and 4 bases at J, with 7 bases between the two ends. The length of the CDR3 is 11 residues. DNA for the CDR3: TGTGCCAGCAAGAACACCTATGGCTACACCTTC. This sequence encodes CASKNTYGYTF.

In this sample, this clonotype turned up many times. J is TRBJ2-5 and V is TRBV27; D gene ambiguous. Between the trimmed V and J ends, which lost 5 bases and 2 bases, there was a span of 15 bases. The length of the CDR3 is 15 residues. Germline lookup yields CDR1 MNHEY and CDR2 SMNVEV (reference sequence). The CDR3 DNA follows: TGTGCCAGCAGTCCACGGCCAGGCTGGCAAGAGACCCAGTACTTC. Residues: CASSPRPGWQETQYF.

CDR3 bases: TGCAGCGCCCGGTGGGGGGGGCCGGCGGATACGCAGTATTTT. This gives the protein CSARWGGPADTQYF. The V and J genes are TRBV29-1 and TRBJ2-3; possibly TRBD2 for D (7 bases). The germline V and J ends were trimmed by 7 bases and 6 bases, with 20 bases remaining between them. This CDR3 has 14 residues. CDR1 SQVTM and CDR2 ANQGSEA come from the germline V gene.

This clonotype was seen ten or more times. The chain combines TRBV27 with TRBJ2-3; TRBD2 aligns across 11 bases. The CDR3 loop spans 15 amino acids. Germline V gene data show CDR1 as MNHEY and CDR2 as SMNVEV (reference sequence). Unmatched junction bases numbered 3, after V lost 5 bases and J lost 2 bases. The CDR3 DNA reads as TGTGCCAGCAGTCTGACTAGCGGGGACACAGATACGCAGTATTTT. Amino acid sequence: CASSLTSGDTDTQYF.

This clonotype has just a few counts. A much larger clone is a single base away; this may be a read error. The chain recombines TRBV28 with TRBJ2-3, with D possibly matching TRBD1 (5 bases). Per germline, CDR1 MDHEN and CDR2 SYDVKM. Trimming took off 8 bases at V and 3 bases at J, with 12 bases between the two ends. This CDR3 is 13 amino acids long. The CDR3 spells CASRSRVTDTQYF. CDR3 DNA: TGTGCCAGCCGTTCCAGGGTTACAGATACGCAGTATTTT.

The rearrangement uses TRBV5-4 and TRBJ2-1; D gene unclear. This CDR3 region has 15 residues. Germline CDR1 reads SGHNT; CDR2 reads YYREEE (reference sequence). V gave up 2 bases and J gave up 0 bases, with 9 bases separating them. This CDR3 is CASSFDVSSYNEQFF. The CDR3, as DNA: TGTGCCAGCAGCTTTGACGTGAGCTCCTACAATGAGCAGTTCTTC.

This sequence joins TRBV2 and TRBJ2-5, with 14 bases identical to TRBD2. This CDR3 spans 17 amino acids. Germline lookup yields CDR1 SNHLY and CDR2 FYNNEI. The junction had 9 bases not matched to a gene; V was cut back by 6 bases and J by 3 bases. CDR3: CASSSRLAGGVKETQYF. The CDR3 DNA follows: TGTGCCAGCAGCTCAAGACTAGCGGGGGGGGTAAAAGAGACCCAGTACTTC.

The rearrangement joins TRBV30 to TRBJ2-5; tentatively, D is TRBD1 (6 bases). This CDR3 comprises 15 residues. The V end was cut by 0 bases, the J end by 0 bases, with 11 bases between. The germline V gene encodes CDR1 GTSNPN and CDR2 SVGIG (reference sequence). DNA of the CDR3: TGTGCCTGGAGTGTCGGACAGTCATACCAAGAGACCCAGTACTTC. Its protein product is CAWSVGQSYQETQYF.

The sample holds many counts of this clonotype. The rearrangement uses TRBV18 and TRBJ2-3; D perhaps matches TRBD1 (5 bases). Trimming left V 8 bases short and J 6 bases short, with 9 bases between. The V gene's germline CDR1 is KGHSH and CDR2 LQKENI. This CDR3 is built from 11 residues. The CDR3 reads CASRSGDTQYF. CDR3 sequence (DNA): TGTGCCAGCCGGTCAGGGGATACGCAGTATTTT.

The genes are TRBV6-1 and TRBJ1-5; D is unresolved. The CDR3 contains 14 residues. The ends were cut back, 6 bases at V and 5 bases at J, with 14 bases in the middle. CDR1 is MNHNS and CDR2 is SASEGT in the germline V gene. The CDR3 region has the DNA TGTGCCAGCAGCCGAGACTGGAGGGATCAGCCCCAGCATTTT. This encodes CASSRDWRDQPQHF.